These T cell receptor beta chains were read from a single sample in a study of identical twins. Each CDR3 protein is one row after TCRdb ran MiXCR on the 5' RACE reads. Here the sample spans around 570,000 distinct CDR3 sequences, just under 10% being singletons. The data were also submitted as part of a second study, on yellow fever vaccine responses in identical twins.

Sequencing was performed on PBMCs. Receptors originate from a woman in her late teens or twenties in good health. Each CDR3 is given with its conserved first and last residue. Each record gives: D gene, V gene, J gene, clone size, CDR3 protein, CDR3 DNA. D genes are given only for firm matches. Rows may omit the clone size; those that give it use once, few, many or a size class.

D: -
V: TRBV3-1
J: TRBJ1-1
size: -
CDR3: CASSQVGGGNTEAFF
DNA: TGTGCCAGCAGCCAAGTTGGGGGAGGGAACACTGAAGCTTTCTTT

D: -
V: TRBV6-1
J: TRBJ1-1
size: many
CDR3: CASTSSRGTEAFF
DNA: TGTGCCAGCACCTCTAGTCGGGGGACTGAAGCTTTCTTT

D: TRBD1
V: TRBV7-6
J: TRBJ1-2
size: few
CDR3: CASSLEDRGPRDDPSYTF
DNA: TGTGCCAGCAGCTTAGAAGACAGGGGCCCGAGAGATGACCCCAGCTACACCTTC

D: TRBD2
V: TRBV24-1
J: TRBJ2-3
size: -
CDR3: CATPGPTSGGAFGADTQYF
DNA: TGTGCCACCCCCGGGCCTACTAGCGGGGGGGCTTTCGGCGCAGATACGCAGTATTTT

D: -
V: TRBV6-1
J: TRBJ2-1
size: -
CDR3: CASRTRGLAGHNEQFF
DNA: TGTGCCAGCAGAACCAGGGGGCTAGCGGGACACAATGAGCAGTTCTTC

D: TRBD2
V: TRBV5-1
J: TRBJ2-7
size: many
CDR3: CASSPTSGTYEQYF
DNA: TGCGCCAGCAGCCCGACTAGCGGGACCTACGAGCAGTACTTC

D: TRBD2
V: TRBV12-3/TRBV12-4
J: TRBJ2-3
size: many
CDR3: CASSLMTSGRAGDTQYF
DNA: TGTGCCAGCAGTCTAATGACTAGCGGGAGGGCAGGGGATACGCAGTATTTT

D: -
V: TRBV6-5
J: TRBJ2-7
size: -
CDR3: CASSYSEVQTEQYF
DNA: TGTGCCAGCAGTTACTCTGAGGTTCAGACCGAGCAGTACTTC

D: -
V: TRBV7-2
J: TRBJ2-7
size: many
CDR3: CASSLATEQYF
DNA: TGTGCCAGCAGCTTAGCTACCGAGCAGTACTTC

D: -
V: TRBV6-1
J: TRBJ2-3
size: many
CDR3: CASSGGHTDTQYF
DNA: TGTGCCAGCAGCGGGGGTCACACAGATACGCAGTATTTT

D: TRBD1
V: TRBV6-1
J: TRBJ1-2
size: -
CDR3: CASSAGGRYYGYTF
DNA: TGTGCCAGCAGTGCAGGGGGCAGGTACTATGGCTACACCTTC

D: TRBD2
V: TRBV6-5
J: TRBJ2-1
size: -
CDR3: CASSYFGPLAGAFTFF
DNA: TGTGCCAGCAGTTACTTTGGTCCTTTAGCGGGAGCCTTTACGTTCTTC

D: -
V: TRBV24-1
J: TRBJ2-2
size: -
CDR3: CATSDLKEIRLFF
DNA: TGTGCCACCAGTGATTTGAAGGAAATTAGGCTGTTTTTT

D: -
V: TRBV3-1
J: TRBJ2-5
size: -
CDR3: CASSESVTGRGETQYF
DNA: TGTGCCAGCAGCGAAAGCGTGACAGGGCGGGGGGAGACCCAGTACTTC

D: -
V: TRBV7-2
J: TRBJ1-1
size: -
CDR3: CASRRIPELNTEAFF
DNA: TGTGCCAGCAGGCGAATCCCAGAACTGAACACTGAAGCTTTCTTT

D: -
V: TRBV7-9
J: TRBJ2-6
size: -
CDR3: CASSFPLKPPGANVLTF
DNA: TGTGCCAGCAGCTTTCCCCTTAAGCCTCCAGGGGCCAACGTCCTGACTTTC

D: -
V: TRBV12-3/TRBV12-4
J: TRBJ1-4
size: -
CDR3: CASSLARPATNEKLFF
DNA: TGTGCCAGCAGTTTAGCGAGACCTGCCACTAATGAAAAACTGTTTTTT

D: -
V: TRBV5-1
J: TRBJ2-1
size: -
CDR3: CASSKPQEEINNEQFF
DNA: TGCGCCAGCAGCAAACCTCAGGAGGAGATAAACAATGAGCAGTTCTTC

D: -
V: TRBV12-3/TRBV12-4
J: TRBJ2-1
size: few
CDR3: CASSLERVSNYEQFF
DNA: TGTGCCAGCAGTTTAGAGAGGGTCTCCAATTATGAGCAGTTCTTC

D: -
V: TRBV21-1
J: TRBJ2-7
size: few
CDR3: CASSNCAPLGTVYEQYF
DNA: TGTGCCAGCAGCAACTGCGCACCCTTAGGGACAGTCTACGAGCAGTACTTC

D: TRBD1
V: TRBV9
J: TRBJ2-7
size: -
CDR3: CASSVGTGNEQYF
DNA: TGTGCCAGCAGCGTTGGGACAGGGAACGAGCAGTACTTC

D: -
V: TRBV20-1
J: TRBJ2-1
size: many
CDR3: CSFPSGRGGEQFF
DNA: TGCTCGTTCCCGAGCGGGAGAGGGGGCGAGCAGTTCTTC

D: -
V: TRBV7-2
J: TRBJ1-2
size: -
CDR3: CASSPRTGSGYGYTF
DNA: TGTGCCAGCAGCCCCCGAACGGGGTCGGGCTATGGCTACACCTTC

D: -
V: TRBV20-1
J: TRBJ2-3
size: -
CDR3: CSARPSASSTDTQYF
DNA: TGCAGTGCCCGCCCATCAGCGTCAAGCACAGATACGCAGTATTTT

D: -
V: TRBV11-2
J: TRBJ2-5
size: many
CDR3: CASSRRDGQETQYF
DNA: TGTGCCAGCAGCCGCCGGGACGGACAAGAGACCCAGTACTTC

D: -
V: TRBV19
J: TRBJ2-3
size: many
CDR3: CASSGRWEDTQYF
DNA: TGTGCCAGTAGCGGGAGATGGGAAGATACGCAGTATTTT

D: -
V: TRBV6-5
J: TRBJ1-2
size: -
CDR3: CASSSTTPYGYTF
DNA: TGTGCCAGCAGTTCCACGACACCGTATGGCTACACCTTC

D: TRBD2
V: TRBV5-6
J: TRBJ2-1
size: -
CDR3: CASSLTGGRNNEQFF
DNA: TGTGCCAGCAGCTTAACGGGAGGCCGTAACAATGAGCAGTTCTTC

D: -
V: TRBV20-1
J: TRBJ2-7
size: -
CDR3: CSARDWELGIGYEQYF
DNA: TGCAGTGCTAGAGATTGGGAACTGGGGATCGGGTACGAGCAGTACTTC

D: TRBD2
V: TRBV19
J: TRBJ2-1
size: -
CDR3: CASRPTGLAGGNNEQFF
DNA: TGTGCCAGTAGGCCGACGGGACTAGCGGGGGGAAACAATGAGCAGTTCTTC

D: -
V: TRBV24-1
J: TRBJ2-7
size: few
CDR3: CATSVADSRYEQYF
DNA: TGTGCCACCAGTGTAGCAGACTCCCGCTACGAGCAGTACTTC

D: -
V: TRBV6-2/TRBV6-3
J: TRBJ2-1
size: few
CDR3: CASSPNIFTQFF
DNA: TGTGCCAGCAGCCCCAACATTTTTACTCAGTTCTTC

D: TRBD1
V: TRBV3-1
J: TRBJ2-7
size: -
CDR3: CASSQGQGDVRQYF
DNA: TGTGCCAGCAGCCAAGGACAGGGAGACGTACGGCAGTACTTC

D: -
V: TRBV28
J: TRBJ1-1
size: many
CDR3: CASSLSPPNTEAFF
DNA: TGTGCCAGCAGTTTATCACCGCCGAACACTGAAGCTTTCTTT

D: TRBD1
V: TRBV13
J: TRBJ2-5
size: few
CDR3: CASSLLPGGETQYF
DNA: TGTGCCAGCAGCTTACTCCCAGGGGGAGAGACCCAGTACTTC

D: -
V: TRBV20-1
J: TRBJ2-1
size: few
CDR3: CSASQTRGASHNEQFF
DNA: TGCAGTGCTAGTCAAACCCGGGGGGCCTCACACAATGAGCAGTTCTTC

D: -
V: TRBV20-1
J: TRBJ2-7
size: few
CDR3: CSASALNLGKSYEQYF
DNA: TGCAGTGCTAGTGCCCTGAACCTCGGCAAATCCTACGAGCAGTACTTC

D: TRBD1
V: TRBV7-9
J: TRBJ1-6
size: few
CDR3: CASSLSAGQGDSPLHF
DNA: TGTGCCAGCAGCTTAAGCGCGGGACAGGGGGATTCACCCCTCCACTTT

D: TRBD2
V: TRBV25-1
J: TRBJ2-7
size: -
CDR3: CASTRLAGGRYEQYF
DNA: TGCGCCAGCACCCGACTAGCGGGAGGGAGATACGAGCAGTACTTC

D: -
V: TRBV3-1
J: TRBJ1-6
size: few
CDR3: CASSQTGTWDSPLHF
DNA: TGTGCCAGCAGCCAGACGGGGACGTGGGACTCACCCCTCCACTTT

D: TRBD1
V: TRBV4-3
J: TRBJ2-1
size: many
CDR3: CASSQSGQGAYNEQFF
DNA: TGCGCCAGCAGCCAATCGGGACAGGGCGCTTACAATGAGCAGTTCTTC